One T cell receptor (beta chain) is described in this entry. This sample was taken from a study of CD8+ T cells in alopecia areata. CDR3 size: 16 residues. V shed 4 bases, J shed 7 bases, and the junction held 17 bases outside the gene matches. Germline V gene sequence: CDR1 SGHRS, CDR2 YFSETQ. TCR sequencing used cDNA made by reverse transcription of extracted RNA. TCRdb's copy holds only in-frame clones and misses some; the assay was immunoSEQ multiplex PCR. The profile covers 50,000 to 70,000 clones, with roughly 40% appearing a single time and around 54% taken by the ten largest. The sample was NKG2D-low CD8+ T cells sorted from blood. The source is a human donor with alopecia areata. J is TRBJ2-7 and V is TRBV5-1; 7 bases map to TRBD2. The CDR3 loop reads CASSPEGLVAAGEQYF. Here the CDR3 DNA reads TGCGCCAGCAGCCCGGAAGGACTAGTGGCAGCGGGAGAGCAGTACTTC.